Sequencing of this TCR beta chain was carried out in a study of OX40 agonist ivuxolimab in advanced cancers. J gave up 4 bases and V 4 bases, and 5 bases lay outside the gene matches. This CDR3 has 14 amino acids. Germline CDR1 and CDR2: SGHTA and FQGNSA. TCRdb keeps only in-frame clones here, not all; method: immunoSEQ multiplex PCR. The sample has 45,000 or so clones, 80% seen once. This receptor was identified in an adult with an advanced solid tumor such as melanoma, head and neck, liver or kidney cancer. The chain uses TRBV7-2 and TRBJ2-7, with 9 bases lining up with TRBD1. The source was CD4+ or CD8+ T cells sorted from blood, collected in a trial of the OX40 agonist ivuxolimab. As DNA, the CDR3 is TGTGCCAGCAGCTCCTACAGGGGGCAATACGAGCAGTACTTC. The encoded protein is CASSSYRGQYEQYF. Variable domain in full (rest from reference TRBV7-2 and TRBJ2-7): GAGVSQSPSNKVTEKGKDVELRCDPISGHTALYWYRQSLGQGLEFLIYFQGNSAPDKSGLPSDRFSAERTGGSVSTLTIQRTQQEDSAVYLCASSSYRGQYEQYFGPGTRLTVT.